This is a list of T cell receptor beta chains from one sample in a study of T cell repertoires in cytomegalovirus infection. Their target antigens are unknown. TCRdb used MiXCR to reprocess the reads, holding one entry per CDR3 protein. The sample includes hundreds of thousands of distinct CDR3 sequences, about 30% of them seen just once. The source material was cultured PBMCs, sampled from culture after CMV antigen stimulation. These receptors were taken from a human donor in good health (CMV status not recorded). Some clones in this sample may be carry-over from other donors' samples. Each CDR3 is given with its conserved first and last residue. D genes are given only for firm matches. Some rows mark clone size as missing; the rest say once, few, many or name a class of expanded clone.

v_gene	d_gene	abundance	j_gene	CDR3nt	CDR3aa
TRBV7-8	-	-	TRBJ2-7	TGTGCCAGCAGTTTATTACTCTTCGCCAGGACTCGGGGAAAAGGGGAGCAGTACTTC	CASSLLLFARTRGKGEQYF
TRBV28	TRBD1	-	TRBJ2-7	TGTGCCAGCTCACTGGGGGACAGGGGCCCGTACTTC	CASSLGDRGPYF
TRBV2	TRBD2	-	TRBJ2-1	TGTGCCAGCAAAGGACTAGCGGGAGCCAAAGCCTACAATGAGCAGTTCTTC	CASKGLAGAKAYNEQFF
TRBV10-3	-	few	TRBJ2-3	TGTGCCATCAGTGAGGGGAGCGGGAGCACAGATACGCAGTATTTT	CAISEGSGSTDTQYF
TRBV4-1	TRBD1	few	TRBJ1-2	TGCGCCAGCAGTACGATCGGACAGGGGAGGACCTATGGCTACACCTTC	CASSTIGQGRTYGYTF
TRBV5-5	-	few	TRBJ1-2	TGTGCCAGCAGCTTATCAGGGCAACACGGCTACACCTTC	CASSLSGQHGYTF
TRBV7-2	TRBD2	many	TRBJ2-3	TGTGCCAGCAGCTTAGGCGGGGGGGTAGGGACAGATACGCAGTATTTT	CASSLGGGVGTDTQYF
TRBV7-2	-	many	TRBJ1-3	TGTGCCAGCAGCCAAGGACTGATGAGCTCTGGAAACACCATATATTTT	CASSQGLMSSGNTIYF
TRBV7-8	TRBD2	few	TRBJ2-3	TGTGCCAGCAGCCGGACTAGGGGCACAGATACGCAGTATTTT	CASSRTRGTDTQYF
TRBV6-2/TRBV6-3	-	-	TRBJ1-2	TGTGCCAGCGGCATAGGGAAATGTGGCTACACCTTC	CASGIGKCGYTF
TRBV7-2	-	few	TRBJ2-7	TGTGCCAGCAGCTCATCGACTAGTAGCTACGAGCAGTACTTC	CASSSSTSSYEQYF
TRBV11-3	-	-	TRBJ1-1	TGTGCCAGCAGCACCGGAGGGCAAAACACTGAAGCTTTCTTT	CASSTGGQNTEAFF
TRBV6-1	-	-	TRBJ2-3	TGTGCCAGCAGAGATGAGCGGGTACGGGGCACAGATACGCAGTATTTT	CASRDERVRGTDTQYF
TRBV6-1	-	-	TRBJ1-2	TGTGCCAGCAGCTTTACAGGAAATAACTATGGCTACACCTTC	CASSFTGNNYGYTF
TRBV7-9	-	few	TRBJ1-1	TGTGCCTGCCTAGAATCGTGGGGGGACACTGAAGCTTTCTTT	CACLESWGDTEAFF
TRBV6-2/TRBV6-3	-	few	TRBJ2-1	TGTGCCAGCAGTGAGGACCGGAGCGCCTACAATGAGCAGTTCTTC	CASSEDRSAYNEQFF
TRBV11-2	-	few	TRBJ1-1	TGTGCCAGCAGCCCTAGCATTGTTCCCATAGATTCCGACAACACTGAAGCTTTCTTT	CASSPSIVPIDSDNTEAFF
TRBV4-1	-	-	TRBJ2-5	TGCGCCAGCAGCCAAGGATTCGGACGCGGAGAGACCCAGTACTTC	CASSQGFGRGETQYF
TRBV6-2/TRBV6-3	TRBD1	-	TRBJ1-4	TGTGCCAGCAAAGACCGACAGGGATGGTTTGAAAAACTGTTTTTT	CASKDRQGWFEKLFF
TRBV27	TRBD1	many	TRBJ1-1	TGTGCCAGCAGTAGGACAGGGGAGAACACTGAAGCTTTCTTT	CASSRTGENTEAFF
TRBV20-1	TRBD2	few	TRBJ2-2	TGCAGTGCGGTGGGACTAGCGGGAGGCTACACCGGGGAGCTGTTTTTT	CSAVGLAGGYTGELFF
TRBV29-1	TRBD1	-	TRBJ1-5	TGCAGCGTTGTGGGGACAGTTGGCCAGCCCCAGCATTTT	CSVVGTVGQPQHF
TRBV7-2	-	many	TRBJ2-3	TGTGCCAGCAGCTTAGCTGGACTACCTTACACAGATACGCAGTATTTT	CASSLAGLPYTDTQYF
TRBV6-1	-	-	TRBJ2-7	TGTGCCAGCAGTGAAGCGTTCCGAACCCCCTACGAGCAGTACTTC	CASSEAFRTPYEQYF
TRBV7-2	TRBD2	many	TRBJ2-7	TGTGCCAGCAGCCCGGGGCGGGGGGCTGGGCAGTACTTC	CASSPGRGAGQYF
TRBV4-2	-	few	TRBJ1-4	TGTGCCAGCAGCTTAACAGGGCCGGCTAATGAAAAACTGTTTTTT	CASSLTGPANEKLFF
TRBV7-4	TRBD1	once	TRBJ2-6	TGTGCCAGCAGCCGGACAGGGGTCCCTGGGGCCAACGTCCTGACTTTC	CASSRTGVPGANVLTF
TRBV6-2/TRBV6-3	-	many	TRBJ1-2	TGTGCCAGCCACCAAGGGCCCTATGGCTACACCTTC	CASHQGPYGYTF
TRBV7-2	-	many	TRBJ1-1	TGTGCCAGCAGCTCAGGGGCTTCGAACACTGAAGCTTTCTTT	CASSSGASNTEAFF
TRBV10-3	TRBD2	-	TRBJ2-3	TGTGCCGTCAAGCGGGAGAAGGGTTCAGATACGCAGTATTTT	CAVKREKGSDTQYF
TRBV7-2	-	many	TRBJ2-5	TGTGCCAGCAGCTTGGGACCGGAAGAGACCCAGTACTTC	CASSLGPEETQYF
TRBV7-8	-	-	TRBJ1-3	TGTGCCAGCAGCTTTACAGGGCTCAAGTCTGGAAACACCATATATTTT	CASSFTGLKSGNTIYF
TRBV27	-	-	TRBJ2-1	TGTGCCAGCAGCCTAAAGCCTACTTCCAATGAGCAGTTCTTC	CASSLKPTSNEQFF
TRBV28	TRBD2	-	TRBJ2-5	TGTGCCACCCGCGGGGGGCCTGGGGAGACCCAGTACTTC	CATRGGPGETQYF
TRBV6-2/TRBV6-3	TRBD1	few	TRBJ1-1	TGTGCCAGCAGTTACCTAGCGGGACAGACGGTGGGGACTGAAGCTTTCTTT	CASSYLAGQTVGTEAFF
TRBV7-2	TRBD1	-	TRBJ2-7	TGTGCCAGCAGCCTACGACAGGGAACGGGCGAGCAGTACTTC	CASSLRQGTGEQYF
TRBV6-5	-	-	TRBJ2-7	TGTGCCAGCAGTTACTCGCAGGACTACTACGAGCAGTACTTC	CASSYSQDYYEQYF
TRBV20-1	-	once	TRBJ2-7	TGCAGTGCTAGAGATACCGGCGGAACCTACGAGCAGTACTTC	CSARDTGGTYEQYF
TRBV7-9	-	few	TRBJ2-5	TGTGCCAGCAGCCTAGACGGCGCCAACCTAAAGCAGGAGACCCAGTACTTC	CASSLDGANLKQETQYF
TRBV12-3/TRBV12-4	-	-	TRBJ1-3	TGTGCCAGCAGATTGAGGACAGCGAGCTCTGGAAACACCATATATTTT	CASRLRTASSGNTIYF
TRBV5-1	-	few	TRBJ1-1	TGCGCCAGCAGCCTAGATACAGTAAGGGGGGTTGAAGCTTTCTTT	CASSLDTVRGVEAFF
TRBV7-4	TRBD1	few	TRBJ2-5	TGTGCCAGCAGCCCCACAGGGGATGAGACCCAGTACTTC	CASSPTGDETQYF
TRBV7-2	-	-	TRBJ1-1	TGTGCCAGCAGCTCTTGGGTGGTAGGGAACTCTGAAGCTTTCTTT	CASSSWVVGNSEAFF
TRBV4-1	-	-	TRBJ1-1	TGCGCCAGCAGCCAAGGCCCAAAAGCCAACCGACAGCGGAACACTGAAGCTTTCTTT	CASSQGPKANRQRNTEAFF
TRBV7-8	-	-	TRBJ2-6	TGTGCCAGCAGCACCACCCGCTCTGGGGCCAACGTCCTGACTTTC	CASSTTRSGANVLTF
TRBV11-2	-	few	TRBJ1-3	TGTGCCAGCAGCTCCTATACGATGGATGACGGCCAGGGAAACACCATATATTTT	CASSSYTMDDGQGNTIYF
TRBV20-1	-	few	TRBJ1-1	TGCAGTGCTAGTCGGGACACGAACACTGAAGCTTTCTTT	CSASRDTNTEAFF
TRBV6-8	-	few	TRBJ2-7	TGTGCCACCGGGGGGACAAACTCCCACGAGCAGTACTTC	CATGGTNSHEQYF
TRBV6-1	-	-	TRBJ1-5	TGTGCCAGCAGTGCCCCGCGGGTAAGCAATCAGCCCCAGCATTTT	CASSAPRVSNQPQHF
TRBV6-1	TRBD2	few	TRBJ2-1	TGTGCCAGCAGTACCTCGGGACTAGCGGGAGGAACCTACAATGAGCAGTTCTTC	CASSTSGLAGGTYNEQFF
TRBV7-2	-	few	TRBJ2-2	TGTGCCAGCAGCTCCTTTAGCTTCCTGAACACCGGGGAGCTGTTTTTT	CASSSFSFLNTGELFF
TRBV4-1	-	-	TRBJ2-5	TGCGCCAGCAGCCCACAGGTTTCGGAGACCCAGTACTTC	CASSPQVSETQYF
TRBV7-9	-	-	TRBJ2-1	TGTGCCAGCAGCTCCCGAAGAGGACAACAAAGCTCCTACAATGAGCAGTTCTTC	CASSSRRGQQSSYNEQFF
TRBV20-1	-	few	TRBJ2-5	TGCAGTGGGAACGGGGGACAACCGTACCAAGAGACCCAGTACTTC	CSGNGGQPYQETQYF
TRBV20-1	-	-	TRBJ1-2	TGCAGTGCTAGAGCTGCCGGGACTCTTCTCTCCTATGGCTACACCTTC	CSARAAGTLLSYGYTF
TRBV18	-	-	TRBJ2-1	TGTGCCAGCTCACCACAGGGAAGCAGAGACAATGAGCAGTTCTTC	CASSPQGSRDNEQFF
TRBV20-1	TRBD2	-	TRBJ2-5	TGCAGTGCTAGACTAGCGGGGGTGCAGTACCAAGAGACCCAGTACTTC	CSARLAGVQYQETQYF
TRBV10-3	-	few	TRBJ2-1	TGTGCCATCAGTGGTGCGTGGGGGAGTCACAATGAGCAGTTCTTC	CAISGAWGSHNEQFF
TRBV7-6	-	few	TRBJ1-4	TGTGCCAGCAGCTTAGTTGGGGGACGGGGTGAAAAACTGTTTTTT	CASSLVGGRGEKLFF
TRBV20-1	-	-	TRBJ1-1	TGCAGTGCCCTCAGGGTTTCTGGGTTAAACACTGAAGCTTTCTTT	CSALRVSGLNTEAFF